The clone carrying this TCR beta chain was detected many times. The target antigen is unknown. In this cohort, patients with other autoimmune diseases, uncontrolled infections, pregnancy or lactation were excluded. Diagnostic conclusions were grounded in clinical symptoms, serum thyroxine, TRAb, thyroid ultrasound and orbital computed tomography. This record belongs to a study of Graves' ophthalmopathy and Graves' hyperthyroidism. Study conclusions and caveats: Using a 13-signature model, the authors split ophthalmopathy from stable hyperthyroidism, with under 90% sensitivity and 65% to 82% specificity. Thyroid clonotypes that were expanded above 0.001 frequency mostly also appeared in blood.

RNA transcripts yielded amplified TCR beta CDR3 regions. The authors performed first-round RT-PCR with HTBI primers and then a second-round multiplex PCR. TCRdb independently ran MiXCR on the multiplex PCR reads; one entry per CDR3 protein. This repertoire shows a few hundred thousand distinct CDR3 sequences, approximately 18% found once; its top ten account for about 2.4%. The CDR3 contains 14 residues. Trimming at V came to 7 bases and at J to 7 bases, leaving 8 bases not matched to a gene. CDR1 is SNHLY, CDR2 FYNNEI, per germline. V is TRBV2 and J is TRBJ1-5; TRBD1 aligns across 9 bases. Sample: peripheral blood. This TCR was sampled from an adult woman with stable Graves' hyperthyroidism. The CDR3 region has the DNA TGTGCCAGCACGCGGGACAGGGACGGCCAGCCCCAGCATTTT. Encoded protein: CASTRDRDGQPQHF.